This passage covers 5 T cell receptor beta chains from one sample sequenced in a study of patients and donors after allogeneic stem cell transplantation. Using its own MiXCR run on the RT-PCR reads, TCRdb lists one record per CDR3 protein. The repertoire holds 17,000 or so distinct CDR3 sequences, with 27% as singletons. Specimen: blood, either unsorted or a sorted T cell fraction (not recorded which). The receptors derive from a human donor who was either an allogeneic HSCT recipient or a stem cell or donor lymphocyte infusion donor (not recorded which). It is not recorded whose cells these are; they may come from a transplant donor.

CDR3 sequence reads: CASSYLAGANVLTF. The CDR3, as DNA: TGTGCCAGCAGTTATCTCGCCGGGGCCAACGTCCTGACTTTC. The rearrangement joins TRBV6-2 or TRBV6-3 to TRBJ2-6; D is ambiguous. V lost 3 bases and J lost 4, with 7 bases in between. Germline V lookup: CDR1 MNHEY, CDR2 SVGEGT. CDR3 size: 14 residues.

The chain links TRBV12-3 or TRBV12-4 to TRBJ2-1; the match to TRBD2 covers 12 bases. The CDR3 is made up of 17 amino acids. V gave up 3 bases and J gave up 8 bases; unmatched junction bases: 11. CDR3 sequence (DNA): TGTGCCAGCAGTTTTCCCCTCCTAGCGGGGGGGAGTGATGAGCAGTTCTTC. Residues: CASSFPLLAGGSDEQFF.

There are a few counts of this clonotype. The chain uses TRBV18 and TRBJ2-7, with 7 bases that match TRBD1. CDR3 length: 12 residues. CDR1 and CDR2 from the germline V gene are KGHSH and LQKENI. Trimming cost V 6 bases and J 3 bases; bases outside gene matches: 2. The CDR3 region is CASSRQGYEQYF. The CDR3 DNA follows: TGTGCCAGCTCTCGACAGGGCTACGAGCAGTACTTC.

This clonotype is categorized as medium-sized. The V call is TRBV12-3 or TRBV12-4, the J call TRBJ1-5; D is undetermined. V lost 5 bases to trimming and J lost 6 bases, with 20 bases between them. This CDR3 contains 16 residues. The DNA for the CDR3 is TGTGCCAGCAGTCACAGTTTCGCCGAGGGTTTTCAGCCCCAGCATTTT. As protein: CASSHSFAEGFQPQHF.

DNA for the CDR3: TGTGCCAGCAGTTTAGGGCATACGCAGTATTTT. Protein product: CASSLGHTQYF. The gene calls are TRBV12-3 or TRBV12-4 and TRBJ2-3, with unresolved D. Trimming stripped 1 base from V and 7 bases from J, with 3 bases between. This CDR3 is 11 amino acids long.